These 7 T cell receptor beta chains were all obtained from the same sample, sequenced in a study of graft-versus-host responses after intestinal transplantation. Generated by immunoSEQ multiplex PCR, the TCRdb table keeps only in-frame clones and is missing some. This sample has some 87,000 clones, with over 80% found just once. No antigen has been identified for these receptors. This material consisted of unstimulated CD8+ T cells sorted from spleen or lymph node cells, taken before transplant. These receptors came from a human donor who was the organ donor for an intestinal transplant.

In this sample, this clone turned up once. This rearrangement joins TRBV7-9 to TRBJ2-7, with TRBD2 as a possible D gene (5 bases). Trimming removed 1 base at V and 3 bases at J, with 10 bases between. The CDR3 has 14 amino acids. Germline values: CDR1 SEHNR, CDR2 FQNEAQ (reference sequence). The CDR3 DNA follows: TGTGCCAGCAGCTTAGGCCCTAGCATCTACGAGCAGTACTTC. It specifies CASSLGPSIYEQYF.

This clone was picked up one time. In nucleotides, the CDR3 is TGTGCCTTCCGGACTAGCGGGAACACAGATACGCAGTATTTT. Protein product: CAFRTSGNTDTQYF. The rearrangement links TRBV30 to TRBJ2-3; 12 bases map to TRBD2. Germline loops: CDR1 GTSNPN, CDR2 SVGIG (reference sequence). J lost 2 bases, V lost 7 bases, and 4 bases had no gene match. The CDR3 runs to 14 residues.

DNA of the CDR3: TGTGCCAGCTCACCAAGGGGGAGCGGCTCCTACAATGAGCAGTTCTTC. Translated: CASSPRGSGSYNEQFF. The J gene is TRBJ2-1, the V gene TRBV18; D might be TRBD1 (6 bases). The CDR3 length is 16 residues. Trimming shortened V by 2 bases and J by 0 bases, and 11 bases separated the two germline ends. Germline V CDR1 and CDR2: KGHSH, LQKENI.

This chain joins TRBV25-1 and TRBJ2-5, with D uncertain. The V end was cut by 2 bases, the J end by 7 bases, with 8 bases between. The CDR3 covers 12 residues. In germline, CDR1 is MGHDK, CDR2 SYGVNS. DNA for the CDR3: TGTGCCAGCAGTGAACCATCGGGGACCCAGTACTTC. It yields the protein CASSEPSGTQYF.

The V call is TRBV4-1, the J call TRBJ1-1; a weak D match, TRBD1 (5 bases). CDR1 is MGHRA and CDR2 is YSYEKL in the germline V gene. The CDR3 has 14 residues. V lost 1 base to trimming and J lost 5 bases, with 11 bases between them. The CDR3 DNA follows: TGCGCCAGCAGCCAAGTCCAGGGTGGTACTGAAGCTTTCTTT. Protein sequence: CASSQVQGGTEAFF.

In DNA, the CDR3 is TGTGCCAGCATGGGACACCCCAATGAGCAGTTCTTC. This translates into CASMGHPNEQFF. The rearrangement joins TRBV27 to TRBJ2-1, with a tentative D call TRBD1 (6 bases). The V gene's germline CDR1 is MNHEY and CDR2 SMNVEV (reference sequence). V shed 7 bases and J shed 6 bases, with 10 bases lying between them. This CDR3 region has 12 residues.

The J gene is TRBJ1-2, the V gene TRBV28, with TRBD1 matching over 7 bases. CDR3 length equals 20 residues. From germline, CDR1 is MDHEN and CDR2 SYDVKM. The J segment lost 4 bases and the V segment lost 4 bases, leaving 24 bases of the junction unmatched. The CDR3 DNA is TGTGCCAGCAGTTCGCCCCTCTACAAACAGGGGCCGCACATACCCTATGGCTACACCTTC. Its translation: CASSSPLYKQGPHIPYGYTF.